There are a few counts of the clone carrying this T cell receptor beta chain. This specimen belongs to a study of human T cells and chemical hapten exposure. TCRdb processed the RACE reads anew with MiXCR; each CDR3 protein has one entry. Here the sample spans around 99,000 distinct CDR3 sequences, less than 10% being singletons. The length of the CDR3 is 13 residues. CDR1 and CDR2 (germline): SGHTA, FQGNSA. The V gene lost 4 bases and the J gene lost 2 bases, with 8 bases spanning the gap. Time point described: patch test 2, 6 weeks after DPC sensitization. Specified treatment: therapeutic diphenylcyclopropenone sensitization with weekly scalp DPC.

The rearrangement links TRBV7-2 to TRBJ1-2, with D unresolved. The TCR sequence derives from a middle-aged woman with alopecia areata. Some clones in this sample may be carry-over from other donors' samples. The source material was whole blood, sampled in connection with sensitization to the hapten diphenylcyclopropenone (DPC). The chain's CDR3 is CASSYDGNYGYTF. CDR3 nucleotide sequence: TGTGCCAGCAGCTACGACGGCAACTATGGCTACACCTTC.